Shown below are 22 T cell receptor beta chains from a single sample sequenced in a study of blood T cell repertoires in COVID-19 (TCRdb year 2020). Library creation used the immunoSEQ multiplex PCR assay. In TCRdb, the immuneACCESS table is reduced to in-frame sequences with V and J assigned. These tables do not hold every clone; where another copy was compared, an unresolved V gene accounts for under half, and the others remain unexplained. The sample table holds around 260,000 clones, of which less than 85% were seen once. The top ten constitute about 4.5% of the sample. The source material was peripheral blood. These receptors originate from a man aged 55 to 70 who had recovered from COVID-19.

The chain links TRBV18 to TRBJ1-4, with no clear D. CDR1 is KGHSH, CDR2 LQKENI, per germline. This CDR3 is built from 12 residues. The V and J ends lost 2 bases and 6 bases respectively, with 4 bases between them. CDR3 amino acids: CASSPGDEKLFF. In DNA form, the CDR3 reads TGTGCCAGCTCACCAGGAGATGAAAAACTGTTTTTT.

The chain has TRBV5-4 and TRBJ2-2; 11 bases align to TRBD2. The ends lost 0 bases at V and 4 bases at J; junction bases unmatched: 5. The CDR3 runs 17 residues. Germline CDR1 is SGHNT and CDR2 is YYREEE (reference sequence). This CDR3 reads CASSLELGLAGTGELFF. The CDR3 bases are TGTGCCAGCAGCTTGGAACTTGGACTAGCGGGCACCGGGGAGCTGTTTTTT.

V usage is TRBV2 and J usage is TRBJ2-1, with 7 nucleotides matching TRBD2. In germline, CDR1 is SNHLY, CDR2 FYNNEI. The V segment lost 8 bases and the J segment 7 bases; nucleotides outside the gene matches: 8. The CDR3 has 13 amino acids. The CDR3 DNA follows: TGTGCCAGCGGTAGCGGGCCGCGTAATGAGCAGTTCTTC. It codes for CASGSGPRNEQFF.

The gene calls are TRBV27 and TRBJ2-5, with no clear D. This CDR3 region has 13 residues. Germline V gene data show CDR1 as MNHEY and CDR2 as SMNVEV (reference sequence). Trimming pared 2 bases from V and 5 bases from J, leaving 9 bases between. Written as DNA, the CDR3 is TGTGCCAGCAGTTTAGCCCCCCGGGAGACCCAGTACTTC. Its translation is CASSLAPRETQYF.

The chain combines TRBV6-5 with TRBJ1-1, with 9 bases aligning to TRBD1. CDR3 length: 15 residues. Trimming took 6 bases from V and 7 from J; bases not matched to a gene: 12. Germline-derived CDR1 and CDR2 are MNHEY and SVGAGI. CDR3 protein: CASRNRQGGLFEAFF. CDR3 nucleotides: TGTGCCAGCAGAAATAGACAGGGGGGCCTATTTGAAGCTTTCTTT.

The chain carries TRBV5-1 and TRBJ2-4, with 7 bases lining up with TRBD2. This CDR3 is 17 amino acids long. V shed 0 bases, J shed 7 bases, and the junction held 13 bases outside the gene matches. Germline lookup yields CDR1 SGHRS and CDR2 YFSETQ. The CDR3 loop is CASSLASGRGSSNIQYF. The CDR3, as DNA: TGCGCCAGCAGCTTGGCCAGCGGCCGCGGGAGTTCGAACATTCAGTACTTC.

This clone was detected once. V is TRBV20-1 and J is TRBJ1-1; tentative D call: TRBD1 (6 bases). V dropped 3 bases and J dropped 7 bases, with 18 bases sitting between them. This CDR3 is 14 amino acids long. The germline gives CDR1 DFQATT, CDR2 SNEGSKA (reference sequence). This CDR3 is CSASSRGVWGEAFF. CDR3 coding DNA: TGCAGTGCTAGTTCCAGGGGAGTTTGGGGTGAAGCTTTCTTT.

The chain joins TRBV5-1 to TRBJ2-1; TRBD1 agrees at 7 bases. There are 12 residues in the CDR3. Germline loops: CDR1 SGHRS, CDR2 YFSETQ. J was trimmed by 8 bases and V by 7 bases; bases with no gene match: 6. The CDR3 nucleotides read TGCGCCAGCCGACAGGGTAGGCATGAGCAGTTCTTC. As protein: CASRQGRHEQFF. Supplemented by reference TRBV5-1 and TRBJ2-1, the full variable domain reads KAGVTQTPRYLIKTRGQQVTLSCSPISGHRSVSWYQQTPGQGLQFLFEYFSETQRNKGNFPGRFSGRQFSNSRSEMNVSTLELGDSALYLCASRQGRHEQFFGPGTRLTVL.

This clone has a handful of counts. The V and J genes are TRBV4-2 and TRBJ2-7, with TRBD2 matching over 10 bases. There are 15 residues in the CDR3. The germline gives CDR1 LGHNA, CDR2 YNFKEQ. Losses at the gene ends were 2 bases for V and 3 bases for J; bases not matched to a gene: 4. Here the CDR3 reads CASSQSASGSYEQYF. The CDR3 coding sequence is TGTGCCAGCAGCCAATCCGCTAGCGGGAGCTACGAGCAGTACTTC.

The chain combines TRBV4-1 with TRBJ2-7, with D possibly being TRBD2 (6 bases). The V end lost 4 bases, the J end lost 5 bases, and 12 bases lay between the germline ends. The V gene's germline CDR1 is MGHRA and CDR2 YSYEKL. This CDR3 has 13 residues. The CDR3 region is CASSLFGGDEQYF. The CDR3 nucleotides read TGCGCCAGCAGCCTCTTCGGGGGAGACGAGCAGTACTTC.

This chain connects TRBV2 to TRBJ1-6; unclear D gene. There are 18 residues in the CDR3. The V end lost 2 bases, the J end lost 0 bases, and 14 bases lay between the germline ends. CDR1 SNHLY and CDR2 FYNNEI come from the germline V gene. CDR3 nucleotide sequence: TGTGCCAGCAGTGAATCGGCAGGAACTCACTCCTATAATTCACCCCTCCACTTT. As protein: CASSESAGTHSYNSPLHF. Variable domain in full (rest from reference TRBV2 and TRBJ1-6): EPEVTQTPSHQVTQMGQEVILRCVPISNHLYFYWYRQILGQKVEFLVSFYNNEISEKSEIFDDQFSVERPDGSNFTLKIRSTKLEDSAMYFCASSESAGTHSYNSPLHFGNGTRLTVT.

The rearrangement links TRBV15 to TRBJ2-7; D possibly corresponds to TRBD2 (6 bases). The CDR3 contains 13 residues. Trimming took 9 bases from V and 4 from J, leaving 16 bases between them. Germline assignment: CDR1 LNHNV and CDR2 YYDKDF (reference sequence). The CDR3 DNA follows: TGTGCCACTTCCGGGACTGCCGGATACGAGCAGTACTTC. Translated, it gives CATSGTAGYEQYF.

The chain is built from TRBV29-1 and TRBJ2-7; no reliable D call. The CDR3 is made up of 12 amino acids. Germline V gene lookup returns CDR1 SQVTM and CDR2 ANQGSEA. Trimming removed 6 bases at V and 3 bases at J, with 12 bases between. CDR3 DNA: TGCAGCGTCGAACTTTTTAGCTACGAGCAGTACTTC. Translated: CSVELFSYEQYF.

The genes are TRBV12-3 or TRBV12-4 and TRBJ1-1, with D possibly being TRBD1 (6 bases). The CDR3 runs to 13 residues. The V end was cut by 2 bases, the J end by 4 bases, with 8 bases between. CDR3 residues: CASSLRGATEAFF. The CDR3 region has the DNA TGTGCCAGCAGTTTACGGGGGGCCACTGAAGCTTTCTTT.

The V gene is TRBV4-2, the J gene TRBJ2-1, with 7 bases identical to TRBD2. Germline V lookup: CDR1 LGHNA, CDR2 YNFKEQ. V trimming: 0 bases; J trimming: 15 bases; junction bases outside the gene matches: 11. CDR3 length equals 14 residues. The CDR3: CASSQEGSGGVSFF. CDR3 DNA: TGTGCCAGCAGCCAAGAAGGGTCGGGGGGAGTGTCGTTCTTC.

The chain is built from TRBV7-9 and TRBJ2-7, with 7 bases fitting TRBD1. This CDR3 comprises 17 residues. Germline CDR1 and CDR2: SEHNR and FQNEAQ (reference sequence). The V gene end was trimmed by 5 bases and the J gene end by 0 bases; junction bases not matched to a gene: 13. This CDR3 reads CASSPHPGTESSYEQYF. Written as DNA, the CDR3 is TGTGCCAGCAGCCCACACCCCGGGACAGAAAGCTCCTACGAGCAGTACTTC.

The chain joins TRBV29-1 to TRBJ2-1; 9 nucleotides line up with TRBD2. CDR1 is SQVTM and CDR2 is ANQGSEA in the germline V gene. Trimming cost V 4 bases and J 6 bases; bases outside gene matches: 7. The CDR3 consists of 14 residues. The CDR3 DNA follows: TGCAGCGTTGTCTATAGCGGGAGCCCCAATGAGCAGTTCTTC. It yields the protein CSVVYSGSPNEQFF.

CDR3 sequence: CASSSPGQLSYEQYF. The CDR3 region has the DNA TGTGCCAGCAGTTCCCCGGGACAGCTTTCCTACGAGCAGTACTTC. The chain combines TRBV6-6 with TRBJ2-7; 7 bases are shared with TRBD1. Trimming took 4 bases from V and 1 from J; bases not matched to a gene: 7. In germline, CDR1 is MNHNY, CDR2 SVGAGI (reference sequence). The CDR3 loop spans 15 amino acids.

V is TRBV5-1 and J is TRBJ2-7, with TRBD2 identical over 10 bases. Germline V lookup: CDR1 SGHRS, CDR2 YFSETQ. This CDR3 is 17 amino acids long. J lost 2 bases, V lost 2 bases, and 10 bases had no gene match. CDR3 protein: CASSFEPTSGLTYEQYF. The CDR3, as DNA: TGCGCCAGCAGCTTCGAGCCGACTAGCGGGCTTACCTACGAGCAGTACTTC. Full variable domain (rest looked up from reference TRBV5-1 and TRBJ2-7): KAGVTQTPRYLIKTRGQQVTLSCSPISGHRSVSWYQQTPGQGLQFLFEYFSETQRNKGNFPGRFSGRQFSNSRSEMNVSTLELGDSALYLCASSFEPTSGLTYEQYFGPGTRLTVT.

This clone was observed a handful of times. The chain links TRBV3-1 (or the pseudogene TRBV3-2) to TRBJ2-7, with 7 bases aligning to TRBD1. This CDR3 spans 13 amino acids. The junction had 3 bases not matched to a gene; V was cut back by 4 bases and J by 3 bases. The germline V gene encodes CDR1 LGHDT and CDR2 YNNKEL (reference sequence). CDR3 region: CASSRGTDYEQYF. The CDR3 region has the DNA TGTGCCAGCAGCCGGGGGACAGACTACGAGCAGTACTTC.

The chain is built from TRBV18 and TRBJ2-7, with a weak D call TRBD2 (6 bases). CDR3 length equals 14 residues. V lost 3 bases and J 5 bases, leaving 14 bases between the germline ends. CDR1 KGHSH and CDR2 LQKENI come from the germline V gene. CDR3 region: CASSPGLPSNEQYF. The CDR3 coding sequence is TGTGCCAGCTCACCCGGACTACCAAGCAACGAGCAGTACTTC.

The DNA of the CDR3 is TGTGCCATCAGTGACTTTCAGAAACCAGATACGCAGTATTTT. The encoded protein is CAISDFQKPDTQYF. The gene calls are TRBV10-3 and TRBJ2-3; the D is unclear. Germline CDR1 and CDR2: ENHRY and SYGVKD. Trimming took off 3 bases at V and 4 bases at J, with 11 bases between the two ends. The CDR3 covers 14 residues.